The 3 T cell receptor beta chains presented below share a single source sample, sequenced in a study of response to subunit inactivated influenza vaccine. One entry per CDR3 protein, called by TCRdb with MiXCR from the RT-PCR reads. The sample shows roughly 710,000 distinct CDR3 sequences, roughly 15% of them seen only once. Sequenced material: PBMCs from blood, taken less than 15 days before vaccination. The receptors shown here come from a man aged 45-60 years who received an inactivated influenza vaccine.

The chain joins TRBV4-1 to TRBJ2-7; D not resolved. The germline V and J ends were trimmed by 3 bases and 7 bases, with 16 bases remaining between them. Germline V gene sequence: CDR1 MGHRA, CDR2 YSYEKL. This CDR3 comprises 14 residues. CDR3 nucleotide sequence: TGCGCCAGCAGCCAGGACCAAGGGTTCCGTGAGCAGTACTTC. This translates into CASSQDQGFREQYF.

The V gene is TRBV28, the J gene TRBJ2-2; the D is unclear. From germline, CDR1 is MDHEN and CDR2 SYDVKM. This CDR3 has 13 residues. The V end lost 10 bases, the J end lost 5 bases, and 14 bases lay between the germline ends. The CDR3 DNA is TGTGCCACCCGAGTCCTCTATACCGGGGAGCTGTTTTTT. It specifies CATRVLYTGELFF.

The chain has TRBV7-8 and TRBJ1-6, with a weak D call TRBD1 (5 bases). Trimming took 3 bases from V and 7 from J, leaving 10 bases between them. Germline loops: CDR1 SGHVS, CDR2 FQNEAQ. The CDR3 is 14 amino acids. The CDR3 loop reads CASSFDSRNSPLHF. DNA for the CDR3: TGTGCCAGCAGCTTTGACAGTAGAAATTCACCCCTCCACTTT. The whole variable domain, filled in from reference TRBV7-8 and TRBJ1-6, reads GAGVSQSPRYKVAKRGQDVALRCDPISGHVSLFWYQQALGQGPEFLTYFQNEAQLDKSGLPSDRFFAERPEGSVSTLKIQRTQQEDSAVYLCASSFDSRNSPLHFGNGTRLTVT.